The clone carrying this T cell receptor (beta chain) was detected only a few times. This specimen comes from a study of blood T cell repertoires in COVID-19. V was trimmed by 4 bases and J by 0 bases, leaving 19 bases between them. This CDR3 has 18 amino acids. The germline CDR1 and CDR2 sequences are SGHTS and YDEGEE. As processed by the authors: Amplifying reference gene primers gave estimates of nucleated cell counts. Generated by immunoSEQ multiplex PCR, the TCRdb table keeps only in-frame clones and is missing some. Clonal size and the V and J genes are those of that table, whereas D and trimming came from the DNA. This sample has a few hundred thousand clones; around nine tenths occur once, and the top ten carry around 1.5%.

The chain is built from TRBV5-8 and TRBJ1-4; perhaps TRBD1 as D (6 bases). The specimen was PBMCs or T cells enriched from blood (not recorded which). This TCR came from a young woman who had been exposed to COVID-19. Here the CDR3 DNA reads TGTGCCAGCAGCCCCGGGACGGACAGTCATGCAACTAATGAAAAACTGTTTTTT. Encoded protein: CASSPGTDSHATNEKLFF. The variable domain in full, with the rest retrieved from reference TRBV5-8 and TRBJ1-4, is EAGVTQSPTHLIKTRGQQATLRCSPISGHTSVYWYQQALGLGLQFLLWYDEGEERNRGNFPPRFSGRQFPNYSSELNVNALELEDSALYLCASSPGTDSHATNEKLFFGSGTQLSVL.